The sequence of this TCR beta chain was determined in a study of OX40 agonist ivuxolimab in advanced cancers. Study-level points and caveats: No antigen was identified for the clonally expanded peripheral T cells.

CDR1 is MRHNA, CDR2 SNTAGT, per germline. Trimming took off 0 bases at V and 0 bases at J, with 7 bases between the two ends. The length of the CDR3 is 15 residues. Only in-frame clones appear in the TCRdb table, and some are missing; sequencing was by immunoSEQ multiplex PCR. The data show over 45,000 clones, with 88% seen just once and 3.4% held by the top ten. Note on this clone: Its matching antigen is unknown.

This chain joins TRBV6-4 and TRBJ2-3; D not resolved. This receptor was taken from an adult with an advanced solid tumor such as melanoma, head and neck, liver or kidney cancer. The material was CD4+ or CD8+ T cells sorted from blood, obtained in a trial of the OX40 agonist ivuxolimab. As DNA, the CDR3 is TGTGCCAGCAGTGACTCGATCGGAAGCACAGATACGCAGTATTTT. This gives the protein CASSDSIGSTDTQYF.